This paragraph covers one TCR beta chain sequence. TCRdb keeps only in-frame clones here, not all; method: immunoSEQ multiplex PCR. Found here are approximately 32,000 clones, around 89% of them singletons; the top ten hold roughly 0.98%. Germline V gene data show CDR1 as KGHSH and CDR2 as LQKENI. Trimming took 5 bases from V and 7 from J, leaving 11 bases between them. The CDR3 is 12 residues long. The data were obtained in a study of STAT5B mutations in CD4+ large granular lymphocyte leukemia. This TCR was recovered from a human donor in good health. The V gene is TRBV18, the J gene TRBJ1-1; weak D call: TRBD1 (6 bases). Sequencing was performed on CD4+ T cells from blood buffy coats. As DNA, the CDR3 is TGTGCCAGCTCAGTAGGACAGATTGAAGCTTTCTTT. Protein: CASSVGQIEAFF.